The 29 T cell receptor beta chains listed next were all sequenced from one sample in a study of cytomegalovirus exposure and HLA in healthy donors. 60 Vbeta and 13 Jbeta primers were used in PCR. The repertoire was sequenced with immunoSEQ multiplex PCR; TCRdb's copy has only in-frame clones and lacks some. This listing includes 100,000 to 150,000 clones. Sequenced input: PBMCs. The source of these receptors is a man aged 35 to 55 in good health and CMV-seronegative.

The V call is TRBV2, the J call TRBJ2-7; 7 bases are a match to TRBD1. The CDR3 spans 12 residues. Germline-derived CDR1 and CDR2 are SNHLY and FYNNEI. Unmatched junction bases numbered 4, after V lost 7 bases and J lost 4 bases. CDR3 sequence: CASTADRYEQYF. Written as DNA, the CDR3 is TGTGCCAGCACCGCGGACAGGTACGAGCAGTACTTC.

The V and J genes are TRBV7-9 and TRBJ2-1, with 10 bases fitting TRBD2. Per germline, CDR1 SEHNR and CDR2 FQNEAQ (reference sequence). V was clipped by 3 bases and J by 7 bases; unmatched bases: 9. This CDR3 spans 16 amino acids. In DNA form, the CDR3 reads TGTGCCAGCAGCTTCTGGACTAGCGGCGGACGTAATGAGCAGTTCTTC. Protein product: CASSFWTSGGRNEQFF.

The chain joins TRBV11-2 to TRBJ1-1; 10 bases map to TRBD1. The germline gives CDR1 SGHAT, CDR2 FQNNGV. With V trimmed by 4 bases and J by 2 bases, 7 bases remained unmatched. The CDR3 covers 16 residues. The CDR3 sequence is CASSSGTGAPNTEAFF. The CDR3 coding sequence is TGTGCCAGCAGCTCCGGGACAGGGGCCCCTAACACTGAAGCTTTCTTT.

This chain uses TRBV2 with TRBJ1-2, with a possible D match to TRBD1 (6 bases). This CDR3 has 14 residues. The germline V and J ends were trimmed by 5 bases and 7 bases, with 17 bases remaining between them. CDR1 and CDR2 (germline): SNHLY, FYNNEI. CDR3 sequence: CASSYASGGSGYTF. CDR3 coding DNA: TGTGCCAGCAGTTACGCCTCGGGGGGCAGTGGCTACACCTTC.

The chain uses TRBV5-6 and TRBJ2-7; 10 nucleotides agree with TRBD1. Germline V gives CDR1 SGHDT, CDR2 YYEEEE. CDR3 length: 14 amino acids. V trimming: 0 bases; J trimming: 6 bases; junction bases outside the gene matches: 3. The CDR3 bases are TGTGCCAGCAGCTTGGGACAGGGGGCTCGCGAGCAGTACTTC. Residues: CASSLGQGAREQYF.

This chain links TRBV2 with TRBJ2-3; TRBD2 matches at 12 bases. This CDR3 has 15 residues. With 6 bases clipped from V and 4 bases from J, the junction kept 5 bases outside the gene matches. CDR1 is SNHLY, CDR2 FYNNEI, per germline. CDR3 sequence reads: CASRASGRGPDTQYF. In DNA, the CDR3 is TGTGCCAGCAGGGCTAGCGGGAGGGGTCCAGATACGCAGTATTTT.

This chain connects TRBV28 to TRBJ2-5; 9 positions agree with TRBD1. The CDR3 runs 15 residues. V shed 6 bases, J shed 3 bases, and the junction held 8 bases outside the gene matches. Germline CDR1 MDHEN, CDR2 SYDVKM. In DNA form, the CDR3 reads TGTGCCAGCAGCCGGGCCGGGACAGGGAAAGAGACCCAGTACTTC. This translates into CASSRAGTGKETQYF.

This sequence joins TRBV11-2 and TRBJ2-2, with 9 bases lining up with TRBD2. The germline CDR1 and CDR2 sequences are SGHAT and FQNNGV. The CDR3 spans 17 residues. V was pared by 5 bases and J by 9 bases, with 16 bases of the junction left unmatched. For the CDR3, the DNA is TGTGCCAGCAGCCCCATGGTGGGACTAGCAGCCCCCCGGGAGCTGTTTTTT. Translated, it gives CASSPMVGLAAPRELFF.

About this clone itself: At one end, the junction sequence differs from germline, possibly due to a read error. DNA for the CDR3: TGTGCTAGCAGCAAGGGGGTGGGGCCCTACGAGCAGTACTTC. It is translated as CASSKGVGPYEQYF. The chain joins TRBV7-7 to TRBJ2-7, with a weak D call TRBD1 (6 bases). The V gene's germline CDR1 is SSHAT and CDR2 FNYEAQ (reference sequence). The CDR3 sequence is 14 residues long.

J is TRBJ1-2 and V is TRBV5-6; 10 positions match TRBD1. CDR1 SGHDT and CDR2 YYEEEE come from the germline V gene. The V segment lost 4 bases and the J segment 7 bases; nucleotides outside the gene matches: 16. The CDR3 consists of 17 residues. The CDR3, as DNA: TGTGCCAGCAGCGAGGAATTTAAAGGGACAGGGGTTGGTGGCTACACCTTC. It codes for CASSEEFKGTGVGGYTF.

This chain links TRBV5-5 with TRBJ2-2; 7 bases match TRBD2. The CDR3 length is 17 residues. V dropped 1 base and J dropped 1; count of bases not matched to a gene: 7. The germline V gene encodes CDR1 SGHKS and CDR2 YYEKEE (reference sequence). CDR3 residues: CASSLRGLAGNTGELFF. The CDR3 DNA reads as TGTGCCAGCAGCTTGCGGGGGTTAGCGGGGAACACCGGGGAGCTGTTTTTT.

This chain connects TRBV9 to TRBJ2-5; tentative D call: TRBD1 (6 bases). The CDR3 consists of 14 residues. The germline V gene encodes CDR1 SGDLS and CDR2 YYNGEE. Trimming pared 3 bases from V and 2 bases from J, leaving 11 bases between. The CDR3 sequence: CASSAGQLQETQYF. The CDR3 region has the DNA TGTGCCAGCAGCGCCGGACAGTTGCAAGAGACCCAGTACTTC.

The V call is TRBV19, the J call TRBJ1-5; D is ambiguous. Trimming pared 7 bases from V and 5 bases from J, leaving 30 bases between. The germline V gene has CDR1 LNHDA and CDR2 SQIVND (reference sequence). This CDR3 is built from 19 residues. This CDR3 is CASTPPQATWVGSDQPQHF. The CDR3 DNA reads TGTGCCAGTACACCCCCCCAGGCAACGTGGGTGGGGAGCGATCAGCCCCAGCATTTT.

This chain links TRBV5-4 with TRBJ2-7; 7 bases match TRBD1. V lost 0 bases and J lost 3; bases outside the gene matches: 3. This CDR3 is 14 amino acids long. Looked up from germline, CDR1 is SGHNT and CDR2 is YYREEE (reference sequence). The DNA for the CDR3 is TGTGCCAGCAGCTTGGACAGGGGCCTCTACGAGCAGTACTTC. This encodes CASSLDRGLYEQYF.

The chain recombines TRBV27 with TRBJ2-7; 8 bases match TRBD1. Germline loops: CDR1 MNHEY, CDR2 SMNVEV (reference sequence). The CDR3 extends over 12 amino acids. With V trimmed by 6 bases and J by 5 bases, 3 bases remained unmatched. The CDR3 loop reads CASRDRGDEQYF. The CDR3 DNA is TGTGCCAGCAGAGACAGGGGAGACGAGCAGTACTTC.

The DNA for the CDR3 is TGTGCCAGCAGCCAAGTCGGGACATCAAGCTACGAGCAGTACTTC. The encoded protein is CASSQVGTSSYEQYF. V gene TRBV4-2 combines with J gene TRBJ2-7, with a tentative D call TRBD1 (6 bases). The germline gives CDR1 LGHNA, CDR2 YNFKEQ. This CDR3 spans 15 amino acids. The V end lost 1 base, the J end lost 3 bases, and 13 bases lay between the germline ends.

The chain has TRBV5-4 and TRBJ2-1, with D unresolved. CDR1 and CDR2 (germline): SGHNT, YYREEE (reference sequence). V lost 3 bases to trimming and J lost 5 bases, with 9 bases between them. The CDR3 sequence is 13 residues long. The DNA of the CDR3 is TGTGCCAGCAGCTGGGCGCCTCACAATGAGCAGTTCTTC. It translates to CASSWAPHNEQFF. Full variable domain (remainder filled in from reference TRBV5-4 and TRBJ2-1): ETGVTQSPTHLIKTRGQQVTLRCSSQSGHNTVSWYQQALGQGPQFIFQYYREEENGRGNFPPRFSGLQFPNYSSELNVNALELDDSALYLCASSWAPHNEQFFGPGTRLTVL.

This chain links TRBV5-5 with TRBJ2-7; 9 bases align to TRBD1. The CDR3 spans 16 residues. Germline V gene lookup returns CDR1 SGHKS and CDR2 YYEKEE (reference sequence). V shed 4 bases and J 0 bases; nucleotides not matched to a gene: 8. The CDR3 DNA sequence: TGTGCCAGCAGCCCACTTCCGGGACAGGGCTCCTACGAGCAGTACTTC. Residues: CASSPLPGQGSYEQYF.

The genes are TRBV19 and TRBJ1-4; D is unclear. The CDR3 length is 15 residues. V lost 8 bases and J lost 0, with 13 bases in between. CDR1 and CDR2 from the germline V gene are LNHDA and SQIVND (reference sequence). DNA of the CDR3: TGTGCCAGTCGCCGGGTTAGCGCAACTAATGAAAAACTGTTTTTT. This sequence encodes CASRRVSATNEKLFF.

The chain uses TRBV10-3 and TRBJ1-1, with 7 bases that match TRBD1. The V gene end was trimmed by 0 bases and the J gene end by 1 base; junction bases not matched to a gene: 2. The CDR3 consists of 15 residues. Germline V gives CDR1 ENHRY, CDR2 SYGVKD. The CDR3 reads CAISESGTANTEAFF. The CDR3 DNA sequence: TGTGCCATCAGTGAGTCCGGGACAGCGAACACTGAAGCTTTCTTT.

This chain connects TRBV5-3 to TRBJ2-7; 12 bases are shared with TRBD2. TRBV5-3 is classed as an ORF, of uncertain function. The CDR3 is 13 residues long. V was clipped by 5 bases and J by 4 bases; unmatched bases: 1. The CDR3 region is CARRTSGSYEQYF. The CDR3 coding sequence is TGTGCCAGAAGGACTAGCGGGAGTTACGAGCAGTACTTC.

The rearrangement joins TRBV7-2 to TRBJ2-7; TRBD1 might be the D (7 bases). The V gene lost 1 base and the J gene lost 4 bases, with 14 bases spanning the gap. The CDR3 sequence is 15 residues long. Germline CDR1 SGHTA, CDR2 FQGNSA. The CDR3 spells CASSLVWAGGYEQYF. The CDR3 nucleotides are TGTGCCAGCAGCTTAGTGTGGGCAGGGGGGTACGAGCAGTACTTC.

V and J are TRBV27 and TRBJ1-2; a possible D gene is TRBD1 (5 bases). CDR3 length equals 15 residues. Germline V gene data show CDR1 as MNHEY and CDR2 as SMNVEV (reference sequence). Trimming left V 0 bases short and J 0 bases short, with 8 bases between. The DNA of the CDR3 is TGTGCCAGCAGTTTATCTGGACATTCTAACTATGGCTACACCTTC. Amino acids: CASSLSGHSNYGYTF.

The chain recombines TRBV18 with TRBJ2-3; D unresolved. The CDR3 runs 14 residues. Per germline, CDR1 KGHSH and CDR2 LQKENI. V was trimmed by 4 bases and J by 5 bases, leaving 13 bases between them. The CDR3 nucleotides read TGTGCCAGCTCACAAGCCTATTCAATAGATACGCAGTATTTT. It translates to CASSQAYSIDTQYF.

V and J are TRBV10-3 and TRBJ1-1; a possible D gene is TRBD1 (5 bases). The CDR3 loop spans 14 amino acids. The germline V and J ends were trimmed by 4 bases and 0 bases, with 9 bases remaining between them. Per the germline V gene, CDR1 is ENHRY and CDR2 is SYGVKD. The CDR3 here is CAISAAGLNTEAFF. In DNA form, the CDR3 reads TGTGCCATCAGTGCGGCAGGGCTGAACACTGAAGCTTTCTTT.

CDR3 sequence: CASSQEAPRTSGYYNEQFF. The CDR3 nucleotides are TGCGCCAGCAGCCAAGAAGCTCCACGGACTAGCGGCTACTACAATGAGCAGTTCTTC. The chain carries TRBV4-3 and TRBJ2-1; 10 bases agree with TRBD2. The germline V gene encodes CDR1 LGHNA and CDR2 YSLEER. CDR3 size: 19 residues. The V gene end was trimmed by 0 bases and the J gene end by 3 bases; junction bases not matched to a gene: 11.

This rearrangement joins TRBV7-9 to TRBJ2-7, with TRBD2 matching 9 bases. CDR1 SEHNR and CDR2 FQNEAQ come from the germline V gene (reference sequence). The junction had 3 bases not matched to a gene; V was cut back by 6 bases and J by 0 bases. This CDR3 is built from 14 residues. Here the CDR3 DNA reads TGTGCCAGCAGTATAGCGGGAGTCTCCTACGAGCAGTACTTC. Translation gives CASSIAGVSYEQYF.

This chain joins TRBV2 and TRBJ2-6; D is possibly TRBD1 (5 bases). The CDR3 totals 14 residues. Looked up from germline, CDR1 is SNHLY and CDR2 is FYNNEI. V was cut by 5 bases and J by 3 bases, with 8 bases left in between. The DNA for the CDR3 is TGTGCCAGCAGTACAGGTATTGGGGCCAACGTCCTGACTTTC. Its translation is CASSTGIGANVLTF.

V is TRBV4-2 and J is TRBJ2-7; 7 nucleotides agree with TRBD1. V shed 6 bases, J shed 3 bases, and the junction held 11 bases outside the gene matches. The CDR3 totals 15 residues. CDR1 is LGHNA, CDR2 YNFKEQ, per germline. The CDR3 protein is CASSPRTGTLYEQYF. The CDR3 DNA reads TGTGCCAGCAGTCCCAGGACAGGAACTCTCTACGAGCAGTACTTC.